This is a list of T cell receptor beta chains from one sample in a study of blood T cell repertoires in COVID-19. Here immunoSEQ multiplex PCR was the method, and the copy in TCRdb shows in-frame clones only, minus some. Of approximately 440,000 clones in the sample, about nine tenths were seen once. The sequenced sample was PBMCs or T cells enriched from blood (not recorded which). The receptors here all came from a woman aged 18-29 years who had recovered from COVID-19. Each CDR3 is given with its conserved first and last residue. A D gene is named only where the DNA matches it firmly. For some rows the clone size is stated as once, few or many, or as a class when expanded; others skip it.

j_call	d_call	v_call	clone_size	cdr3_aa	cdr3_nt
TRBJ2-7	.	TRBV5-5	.	CASSLGAGKAYEQYF	TGCGCCAGCAGCTTGGGGGCAGGGAAGGCCTACGAGCAGTACTTC
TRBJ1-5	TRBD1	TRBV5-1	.	CASSFNKGQGGNQPQHF	TGCGCCAGCAGCTTTAATAAGGGACAGGGAGGCAATCAGCCCCAGCATTTT
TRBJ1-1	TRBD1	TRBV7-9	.	CASSLGDSEAFF	TGTGCCAGCAGCTTAGGGGACAGTGAAGCTTTCTTT
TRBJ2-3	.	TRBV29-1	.	CSFLFTDTQYF	TGCAGCTTCCTCTTCACAGATACGCAGTATTTT
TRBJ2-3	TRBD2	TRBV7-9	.	CASSSGSSGEDTQYF	TGTGCCAGCAGCTCGGGATCTAGCGGGGAGGATACGCAGTATTTT
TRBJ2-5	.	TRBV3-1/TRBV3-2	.	CASSQDGAVETQYF	TGTGCCAGCAGCCAAGATGGGGCCGTAGAGACCCAGTACTTC
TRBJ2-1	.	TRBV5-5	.	CASSLQGWVHDEQFF	TGTGCCAGCAGCCTACAGGGTTGGGTTCATGATGAGCAGTTCTTC
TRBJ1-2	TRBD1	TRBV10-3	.	CAISEEWATGYTF	TGTGCCATCAGTGAGGAGTGGGCGACAGGGTACACCTTC
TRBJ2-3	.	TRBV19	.	CASSPQGRTDTQYF	TGTGCCAGTAGTCCTCAGGGAAGGACAGATACGCAGTATTTT
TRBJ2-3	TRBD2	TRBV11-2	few	CASSFSGGARDTQYF	TGTGCCAGCAGCTTTAGCGGGGGGGCCAGAGATACGCAGTATTTT
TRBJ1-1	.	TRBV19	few	CASSLRRDKNTEAFF	TGTGCCAGTAGTCTGCGACGGGATAAGAACACTGAAGCTTTCTTT